A single sample is the source of the 26 T cell receptor beta chains below, sequenced in a study of blood T cell repertoires in COVID-19. Sequencing used immunoSEQ multiplex PCR; TCRdb keeps in-frame clones, though not all of them. The table lists around 340,000 clones, around 83% of them singletons. Sequencing was carried out using peripheral blood. The receptors originated from a man aged 30 to 39 with active or convalescent COVID-19.

The chain joins TRBV6-4 to TRBJ1-2; a weak D match, TRBD1 (5 bases). This CDR3 is built from 16 residues. The germline V gene has CDR1 MRHNA and CDR2 SNTAGT. Trimming took off 8 bases at V and 4 bases at J, with 23 bases between the two ends. The CDR3 protein is CASPRGTGVECYGYTF. CDR3 bases: TGTGCCAGCCCTCGAGGGACGGGAGTGGAGTGCTATGGCTACACCTTC.

This chain links TRBV7-3 with TRBJ2-7, with TRBD1 matching 9 bases. V shed 2 bases and J 2 bases; nucleotides not matched to a gene: 4. The CDR3 consists of 15 residues. CDR1 SGHTA and CDR2 FQGTGA come from the germline V gene. The CDR3 region is CASSLSGQGAYEQYF. As DNA, the CDR3 is TGTGCCAGCAGCTTATCGGGACAGGGTGCCTACGAGCAGTACTTC.

The rearrangement uses TRBV7-9 and TRBJ1-1; 9 bases map to TRBD1. This CDR3 has 17 residues. Germline loops: CDR1 SEHNR, CDR2 FQNEAQ (reference sequence). V shed 6 bases and J 1 base; nucleotides not matched to a gene: 12. This chain's CDR3 is CASSLRGGTGRNTEAFF. The DNA of the CDR3 is TGTGCCAGCAGTCTAAGAGGCGGGACAGGGCGGAACACTGAAGCTTTCTTT.

The J gene is TRBJ2-7, the V gene TRBV4-2, with 8 bases that match TRBD2. Germline V CDR1 and CDR2: LGHNA, YNFKEQ. V trimming: 0 bases; J trimming: 1 base; junction bases outside the gene matches: 5. The CDR3 is 16 amino acids. DNA for the CDR3: TGTGCCAGCAGCCAAGAGAGCGGGGGCCATTCCTACGAGCAGTACTTC. Residues: CASSQESGGHSYEQYF.

The rearrangement links TRBV9 to TRBJ2-2, with D possibly being TRBD2 (5 bases). V lost 5 bases and J 8 bases, leaving 10 bases between the germline ends. The CDR3 has 12 amino acids. In germline, CDR1 is SGDLS, CDR2 YYNGEE. CDR3 sequence (DNA): TGTGCCAGCAGTGACTATATGGGGGAGCTGTTTTTT. As protein: CASSDYMGELFF.

DNA of the CDR3: TGTGCCAGTACTGAGACGGGGACGAACACCGGGGAGCTGTTTTTT. It specifies CASTETGTNTGELFF. This chain connects TRBV19 to TRBJ2-2; weak D call: TRBD2 (5 bases). Germline V gives CDR1 LNHDA, CDR2 SQIVND (reference sequence). This CDR3 contains 15 residues. The ends were cut back, 7 bases at V and 0 bases at J, with 12 bases in the middle.

CDR3 DNA sequence: TGTGCCAGCAGCCCCCACGGCAGGACGAGGGGGAACATTCAGTACTTC. Protein product: CASSPHGRTRGNIQYF. The chain joins TRBV7-2 to TRBJ2-4, with D perhaps matching TRBD1 (6 bases). CDR3 length: 16 amino acids. CDR1 is SGHTA and CDR2 is FQGNSA in the germline V gene. V was pared by 5 bases and J by 7 bases, with 21 bases between.

The chain links TRBV30 to TRBJ2-1; D not certain. V shed 0 bases and J shed 8 bases, with 17 bases lying between them. CDR1 GTSNPN and CDR2 SVGIG come from the germline V gene (reference sequence). The CDR3 contains 15 residues. CDR3 residues: CAWSVFLVGWYEQFF. The DNA for the CDR3 is TGTGCCTGGAGTGTATTCCTAGTAGGTTGGTATGAGCAGTTCTTC.

This clone was seen only a few times. The genes are TRBV15 and TRBJ1-4, with TRBD1 matching over 7 bases. CDR3 length: 17 amino acids. V trimming: 5 bases; J trimming: 6 bases; junction bases outside the gene matches: 15. Germline V gene lookup returns CDR1 LNHNV and CDR2 YYDKDF (reference sequence). The CDR3 DNA reads as TGTGCCACCAGCCTCCTTCAGGGGGGCGGGTACTATGAAAAACTGTTTTTT. Its translation: CATSLLQGGGYYEKLFF.

This chain connects TRBV7-3 to TRBJ2-2; D is undetermined. Germline V gives CDR1 SGHTA, CDR2 FQGTGA. Trimming left V 5 bases short and J 3 bases short, with 13 bases between. This CDR3 has 15 amino acids. The CDR3 sequence is CASSPVPVYTGELFF. The CDR3 nucleotides read TGTGCCAGCAGCCCTGTGCCGGTGTACACCGGGGAGCTGTTTTTT.

The rearrangement uses TRBV5-5 and TRBJ2-1; D not resolved. Trimming took 3 bases from V and 6 from J, leaving 7 bases between them. The CDR3 runs 12 residues. Germline V lookup: CDR1 SGHKS, CDR2 YYEKEE (reference sequence). CDR3 loop: CASSSELNEQFF. The CDR3 DNA follows: TGTGCCAGCAGCTCCGAACTCAATGAGCAGTTCTTC.

This chain connects TRBV7-2 to TRBJ2-5; the match to TRBD1 covers 8 bases. Looked up from germline, CDR1 is SGHTA and CDR2 is FQGNSA. The CDR3 covers 15 residues. V lost 3 bases to trimming and J lost 5 bases; unmatched junction nucleotides: 8. This chain's CDR3 is CASSFWTGSSETQYF. The CDR3 nucleotides read TGTGCCAGCAGCTTTTGGACAGGGTCGTCGGAGACCCAGTACTTC.

This clone occurred a few times. The CDR3 DNA reads as TGTGCCAGCAAGGACATGCGGAATGAAGCTTTCTTT. Translating it yields CASKDMRNEAFF. V is TRBV11-2 and J is TRBJ1-1, with TRBD1 as a possible D gene (5 bases). V gave up 7 bases and J gave up 7 bases, with 13 bases separating them. This CDR3 is built from 12 residues. The germline V gene encodes CDR1 SGHAT and CDR2 FQNNGV.

The chain carries TRBV12-5 and TRBJ2-1; 8 nucleotides agree with TRBD2. This CDR3 has 13 residues. The germline V gene has CDR1 LGHNT and CDR2 FRNRAP. Trimming at V came to 5 bases and at J to 10 bases, leaving 7 bases not matched to a gene. This chain's CDR3 is CASGNRTSNEQFF. The CDR3 DNA reads as TGTGCTAGTGGTAACCGGACTAGCAACGAGCAGTTCTTC.

The genes are TRBV30 and TRBJ1-2; D is possibly TRBD1 (5 bases). The CDR3 is 15 residues long. The germline CDR1 and CDR2 sequences are GTSNPN and SVGIG (reference sequence). Trimming removed 1 base from V and 10 bases from J, with 22 bases in between. In DNA form, the CDR3 reads TGTGCCTGGAGTGAACAAGACACACGGGACTCTGACTACACCTTC. Its protein is CAWSEQDTRDSDYTF. Full variable domain (rest looked up from reference TRBV30 and TRBJ1-2): SQTIHQWPATLVQPVGSPLSLECTVEGTSNPNLYWYRQAAGRGLQLLFYSVGIGQISSEVPQNLSASRPQDRQFILSSKKLLLSDSGFYLCAWSEQDTRDSDYTFGSGTRLTVV.

The CDR3, as DNA: TGTGCCAGCAGCCCGAGGAGGGAACGTTCACCCCTCCACTTT. This encodes CASSPRRERSPLHF. V usage is TRBV14 and J usage is TRBJ1-6; D is unclear. This CDR3 spans 14 amino acids. The germline V gene has CDR1 SGHDN and CDR2 FVKESK. The germline V and J ends were trimmed by 4 bases and 9 bases, with 13 bases remaining between them. The full variable domain, in which reference TRBV14 and TRBJ1-6 provide the parts outside the CDR3, is EAGVTQFPSHSVIEKGQTVTLRCDPISGHDNLYWYRRVMGKEIKFLLHFVKESKQDESGMPNNRFLAERTGGTYSTLKVQPAELEDSGVYFCASSPRRERSPLHFGNGTRLTVT.

This chain links TRBV5-6 with TRBJ2-7; 10 nucleotides agree with TRBD1. CDR3 length: 14 residues. Germline CDR1 is SGHDT and CDR2 is YYEEEE. V was clipped by 3 bases and J by 5 bases; unmatched bases: 5. CDR3 in DNA: TGTGCCAGCAGCTGGGGACAGGGGTCCCACGAGCAGTACTTC. It encodes CASSWGQGSHEQYF.

The chain couples TRBV5-1 to TRBJ2-7; 10 bases agree with TRBD2. V lost 4 bases to trimming and J lost 4 bases; unmatched junction nucleotides: 11. Germline CDR1 SGHRS, CDR2 YFSETQ. CDR3 length: 16 residues. DNA of the CDR3: TGCGCCAGCAGCCACTCTCCTGCTAGCGGGGGTTACGAGCAGTACTTC. Encoded protein: CASSHSPASGGYEQYF.

This rearrangement joins TRBV5-1 to TRBJ2-7; 8 positions agree with TRBD2. The germline gives CDR1 SGHRS, CDR2 YFSETQ. The CDR3 has 14 amino acids. Trimming took 4 bases from V and 7 from J; bases not matched to a gene: 10. CDR3 coding DNA: TGCGCCAGCAGCCCCTCGGGGGGGCGTTATGAGCAGTACTTC. It specifies CASSPSGGRYEQYF.

V gene TRBV7-6 combines with J gene TRBJ2-1, with a tentative D call TRBD1 (6 bases). Germline values: CDR1 SGHVS, CDR2 FNYEAQ. The length of the CDR3 is 16 residues. Trimming took 5 bases from V and 0 from J, leaving 14 bases between them. The CDR3, as DNA: TGTGCCAGCAGCCTGAGGACAGCGAGCTCCTACAATGAGCAGTTCTTC. Protein sequence: CASSLRTASSYNEQFF.

This clone was seen more than once but under ten times. The chain uses TRBV18 and TRBJ2-1; 9 bases align to TRBD2. The germline gives CDR1 KGHSH, CDR2 LQKENI. The CDR3 runs to 16 residues. The ends lost 4 bases at V and 2 bases at J; junction bases unmatched: 6. CDR3 protein: CASSLGSGRTYNEQFF. DNA of the CDR3: TGTGCCAGCTCACTAGGGAGCGGGAGGACCTACAATGAGCAGTTCTTC.

This chain uses TRBV4-2 with TRBJ2-1; 11 positions match TRBD1. Germline CDR1 LGHNA, CDR2 YNFKEQ. There are 17 residues in the CDR3. Trimming at V came to 6 bases and at J to 2 bases, leaving 9 bases not matched to a gene. CDR3 DNA: TGTGCCAGCAGATCAGACGGGGACAGGGGGGCCTACAATGAGCAGTTCTTC. Its translation is CASRSDGDRGAYNEQFF.

This chain connects TRBV30 to TRBJ1-5; TRBD1 matches 10 bases. The CDR3 sequence is 16 residues long. CDR1 is GTSNPN, CDR2 SVGIG, per germline (reference sequence). Trimming took 0 bases from V and 9 from J; bases not matched to a gene: 11. For the CDR3, the DNA is TGTGCCTGGAGTGTAAGCGGGACAGGGGTTCGGTTGCCCCAGCATTTT. Its translation: CAWSVSGTGVRLPQHF.

The chain links TRBV15 to TRBJ1-1; D not certain. This CDR3 is built from 14 residues. V was clipped by 1 base and J by 3 bases, with 9 bases between them. Germline CDR1 LNHNV, CDR2 YYDKDF (reference sequence). CDR3 sequence: CATSRVGDHTEAFF. CDR3 nucleotides: TGTGCCACCAGCAGAGTTGGAGACCACACTGAAGCTTTCTTT.

This clone showed up just once. The chain links TRBV5-5 to TRBJ2-3; 16 bases match TRBD2. CDR1 SGHKS and CDR2 YYEKEE come from the germline V gene (reference sequence). This CDR3 is 16 amino acids long. The V gene end was trimmed by 1 base and the J gene end by 6 bases; junction bases not matched to a gene: 2. CDR3: CASSLPGLAGGDTQYF. DNA of the CDR3: TGTGCCAGCAGCTTGCCGGGACTAGCGGGGGGGGATACGCAGTATTTT.

The rearrangement uses TRBV5-1 and TRBJ2-1; D ambiguous. V was cut by 0 bases and J by 7 bases, with 8 bases left in between. The germline V gene encodes CDR1 SGHRS and CDR2 YFSETQ. CDR3 size: 13 residues. Here the CDR3 reads CASSLGGANEQFF. The DNA for the CDR3 is TGCGCCAGCAGCTTGGGAGGTGCGAATGAGCAGTTCTTC.